This TCR beta chain was documented in a study of shared clonotypes between healthy human individuals. General study findings and limits: Sampling used blood alone; tissue repertoires probably differ.

Data came from immunoSEQ multiplex PCR; TCRdb stores just in-frame clones and leaves some out. The sample consists of millions of clones, 85% to 95% of them appearing once. CDR3 length: 14 amino acids. CDR1 and CDR2 (germline): SGHDN, FVKESK. V lost 1 base, J lost 5 bases, and 9 bases lay in between. To note about this clone: Its antigen remains unknown.

The sequence derives from a man between 18 and 29 years old in good health. V gene TRBV14 combines with J gene TRBJ2-4; D call uncertain. Material: naive CD4+ T cells sorted from blood. Subset indicated: CD45RA+ positively selected. The CDR3: CASSQGVSENIQYF. For the CDR3, the DNA is TGTGCCAGCAGCCAAGGCGTTTCGGAAAACATTCAGTACTTC.